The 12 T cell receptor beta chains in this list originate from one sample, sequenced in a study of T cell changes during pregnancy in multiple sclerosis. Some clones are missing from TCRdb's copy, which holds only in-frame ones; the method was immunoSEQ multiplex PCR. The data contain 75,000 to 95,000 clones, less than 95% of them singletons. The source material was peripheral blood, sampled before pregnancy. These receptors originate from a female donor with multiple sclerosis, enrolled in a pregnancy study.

CDR3 amino acids: CASSYVKNTEAFF. The CDR3 DNA reads TGTGCCAGCAGTTACGTCAAGAACACTGAAGCTTTCTTT. The chain is built from TRBV6-6 and TRBJ1-1; D is undetermined. V lost 2 bases to trimming and J lost 1 base, with 5 bases between them. The CDR3 contains 13 residues. Germline assignment: CDR1 MNHNY and CDR2 SVGAGI (reference sequence).

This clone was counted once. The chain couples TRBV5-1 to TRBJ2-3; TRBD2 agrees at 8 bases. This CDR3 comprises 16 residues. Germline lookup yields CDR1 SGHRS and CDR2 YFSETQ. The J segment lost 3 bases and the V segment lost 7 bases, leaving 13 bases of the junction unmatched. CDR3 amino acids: CASAPDGGARTDTQYF. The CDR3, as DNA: TGCGCCAGCGCTCCGGACGGGGGGGCGCGGACAGATACGCAGTATTTT.

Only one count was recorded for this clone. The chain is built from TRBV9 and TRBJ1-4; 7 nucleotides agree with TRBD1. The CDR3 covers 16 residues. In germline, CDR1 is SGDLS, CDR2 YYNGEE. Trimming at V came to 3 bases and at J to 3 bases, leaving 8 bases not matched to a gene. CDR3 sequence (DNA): TGTGCCAGCAGCGAGGCTCCGGGACAGTCTAATGAAAAACTGTTTTTT. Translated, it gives CASSEAPGQSNEKLFF.

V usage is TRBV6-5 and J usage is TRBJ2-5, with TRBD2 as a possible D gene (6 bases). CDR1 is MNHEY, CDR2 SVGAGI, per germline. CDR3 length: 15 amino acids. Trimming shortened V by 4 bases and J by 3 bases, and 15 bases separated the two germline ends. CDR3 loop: CASSSGTLTKETQYF. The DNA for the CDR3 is TGTGCCAGCAGTTCTGGGACTTTGACCAAAGAGACCCAGTACTTC.

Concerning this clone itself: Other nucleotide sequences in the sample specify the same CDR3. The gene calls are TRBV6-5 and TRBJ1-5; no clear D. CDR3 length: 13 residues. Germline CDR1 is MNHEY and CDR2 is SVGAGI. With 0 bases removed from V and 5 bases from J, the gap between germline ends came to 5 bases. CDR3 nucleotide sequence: TGTGCCAGCAGTTACTCTAGAGATCAGCCCCAGCATTTT. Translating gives CASSYSRDQPQHF.

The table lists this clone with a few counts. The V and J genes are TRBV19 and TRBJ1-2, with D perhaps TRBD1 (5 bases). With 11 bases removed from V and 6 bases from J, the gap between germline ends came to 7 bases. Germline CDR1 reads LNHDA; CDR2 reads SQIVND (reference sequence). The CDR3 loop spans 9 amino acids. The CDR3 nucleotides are TGTGCCGGACACAATGGCTACACCTTC. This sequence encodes CAGHNGYTF.

The CDR3 region is CSARGVGMNTEAFF. CDR3 bases: TGCAGCGCCCGGGGTGTGGGAATGAACACTGAAGCTTTCTTT. The chain couples TRBV29-1 to TRBJ1-1; D is undetermined. Germline-derived CDR1 and CDR2 are SQVTM and ANQGSEA. V lost 7 bases and J 0 bases, leaving 15 bases between the germline ends. This CDR3 has 14 residues.

The CDR3 here is CASSLTWTEDTEAFF. CDR3 nucleotides: TGTGCCAGCAGCTTAACGTGGACAGAAGACACTGAAGCTTTCTTT. The gene calls are TRBV7-3 and TRBJ1-1; possibly TRBD1 for D (6 bases). CDR3 length equals 15 residues. Trimming cost V 0 bases and J 3 bases, with 11 bases left between them. The V gene's germline CDR1 is SGHTA and CDR2 FQGTGA.

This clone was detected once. The CDR3 bases are TGTGCCAGCAGCTCGGCCCGTCGGGGTTCCTACAATGAGCAGTTCTTC. This codes for CASSSARRGSYNEQFF. The V and J genes are TRBV7-2 and TRBJ2-1, with a weak D call TRBD2 (5 bases). The CDR3 runs 16 residues. Trimming cost V 4 bases and J 1 base, with 14 bases left between them. Germline V gene data show CDR1 as SGHTA and CDR2 as FQGNSA.

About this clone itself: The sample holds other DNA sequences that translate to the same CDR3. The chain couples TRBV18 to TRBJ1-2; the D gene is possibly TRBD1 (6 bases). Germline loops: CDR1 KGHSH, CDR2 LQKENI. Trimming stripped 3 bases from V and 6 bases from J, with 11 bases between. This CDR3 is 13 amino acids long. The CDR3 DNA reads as TGTGCCAGCTCACCGAACAGGGAACATGGCTACACCTTC. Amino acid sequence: CASSPNREHGYTF.

CDR3 in DNA: TGCGCCAGCAGCCAAGAATGGGGAGTGAACACTGAAGCTTTCTTT. Amino acid sequence: CASSQEWGVNTEAFF. The V call is TRBV4-1, the J call TRBJ1-1; D is unclear. Between the trimmed V and J ends, which lost 0 bases and 0 bases, there was a span of 8 bases. The CDR3 consists of 15 residues. Germline CDR1 is MGHRA and CDR2 is YSYEKL.

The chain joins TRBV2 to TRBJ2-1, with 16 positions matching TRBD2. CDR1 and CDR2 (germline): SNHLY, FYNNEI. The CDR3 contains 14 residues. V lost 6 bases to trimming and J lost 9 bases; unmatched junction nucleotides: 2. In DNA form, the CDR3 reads TGTGCCAGCAGGGGACTAGCGGGAGGGCGTGAGCAGTTCTTC. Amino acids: CASRGLAGGREQFF. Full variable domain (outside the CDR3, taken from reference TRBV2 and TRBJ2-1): EPEVTQTPSHQVTQMGQEVILRCVPISNHLYFYWYRQILGQKVEFLVSFYNNEISEKSEIFDDQFSVERPDGSNFTLKIRSTKLEDSAMYFCASRGLAGGREQFFGPGTRLTVL.